This T cell receptor (beta chain) was profiled in a study of blood T cell repertoires in COVID-19 (dated by TCRdb to about 2020). About the study as a whole: Samples from collaborators originated in the United States, Italy and Spain and spanned both the acute and convalescent phases of COVID-19. The material from the prospective study consisted of cDNA or gDNA derived from T cells, B-cell-depleted T cells, or PBMCs. Deeply sampled blood TCRbeta repertoires from subjects exposed to, actively infected with, or recovered from COVID-19 were included in the dataset. The repertoires were released in a freely available public database meant as a resource for research on the immune response to SARS-CoV-2. The samples were drawn from two sources: the first 160 participants of the ongoing ImmuneRACE study, and 1,254 subjects contributed by 6 global collaborators. The sample metadata nearly always contained a de-identified subject ID, COVID-19 status, age in years and sex. Where available, HLA class I and class II types were taken from metadata supplied by the sample provider and were not determined by assay-based typing. General study outcomes and caveats: The quantity of clinical and demographic metadata differed by source and by participant and was supplied without curation.

Comment on this clone: No cognate antigen has been identified for it. No base qualities exist here, and no much larger clone lies one base off it.

Participants in the prospective study were enrolled through a virtual design, were aged roughly 18 to 95 years, and lived in about two dozen United States geographic areas. In the prospective study, participants were assigned to cohorts based on the clinical history participants reported in a screening survey and a study questionnaire. For ImmuneRACE Cohort 3, a participant was defined as recovered based on two consecutive negative NP/OP PCR tests, clearance by a healthcare professional, or resolution of symptoms. In the prospective study, whole blood, serum and a nasopharyngeal or oropharyngeal swab were collected from each participant by mobile phlebotomists. Over a 2-month period, participants in the prospective study had the option of providing additional blood draws and questionnaires. Before DNA extraction, blood samples from the prospective study were shipped at room temperature or frozen.

The immunoSEQ Assay, a bias-controlled multiplex PCR, was used to amplify TCRbeta CDR3 regions from genomic DNA. As for the original processing: The number of nucleated cells in each sample was estimated by amplification of reference gene primers within the assay. To quantify the absolute abundance of each unique TCRbeta CDR3 rearrangement, sequence reads were collapsed and filtered. For each sample, productive Simpson clonality was calculated as the square root of Simpson's diversity index across productive rearrangements. The clones in this table, taken by TCRdb from immuneACCESS, are in-frame only. Not every clone is retained; where verified, under half of the shortfall comes from an unresolved V gene, and the cause of the rest is unknown. That table is the source of V, J and clone size, and D and trimming were worked out from the DNA. Within this sample are hundreds of thousands of clones, with approximately 90% of them counted one time only. The ten largest clones capture roughly 1% of the sample.

Material for sequencing was PBMCs or T cells enriched from blood (not recorded which). This clonotype was obtained from a man between 18 and 35 years old who had recovered from COVID-19.

The CDR3 protein sequence reads: CASSLWTGATEAFF. The DNA sequence is given as TGCGCCAGCAGCCTATGGACAGGGGCCACTGAAGCTTTCTTT. The sequence is built from TRBV5-1 and TRBJ1-1, with TRBD1 matching 9 junction bases. Germline trimming: 4 bases from V, 4 bases from J; junction bases outside gene matches: 5. Reading from cysteine to phenylalanine, the CDR3 counts 14 amino acids. Solely the CDR3 DNA is kept, with 42 bases framed from the first base. For CDR1 and CDR2, the germline V gene lists SGHRS and YFSETQ.